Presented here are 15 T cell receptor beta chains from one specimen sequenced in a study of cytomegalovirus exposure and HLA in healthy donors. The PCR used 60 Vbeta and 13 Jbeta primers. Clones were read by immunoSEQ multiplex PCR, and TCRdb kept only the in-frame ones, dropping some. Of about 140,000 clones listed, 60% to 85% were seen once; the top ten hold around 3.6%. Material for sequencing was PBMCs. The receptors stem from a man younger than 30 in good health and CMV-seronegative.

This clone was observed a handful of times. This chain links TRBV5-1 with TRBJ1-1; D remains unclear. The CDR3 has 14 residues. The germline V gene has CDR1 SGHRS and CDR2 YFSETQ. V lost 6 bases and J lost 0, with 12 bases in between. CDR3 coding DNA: TGCGCCAGCAATCTAGAGCCCATGAACACTGAAGCTTTCTTT. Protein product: CASNLEPMNTEAFF.

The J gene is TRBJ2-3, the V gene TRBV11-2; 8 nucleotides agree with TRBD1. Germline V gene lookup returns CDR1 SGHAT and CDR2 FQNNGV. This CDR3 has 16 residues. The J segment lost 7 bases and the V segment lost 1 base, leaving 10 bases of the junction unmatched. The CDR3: CASSLARDRLLHTQYF. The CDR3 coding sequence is TGTGCCAGCAGCTTAGCCCGGGACAGGCTTTTGCATACGCAGTATTTT. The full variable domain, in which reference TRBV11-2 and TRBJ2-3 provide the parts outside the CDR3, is EAGVAQSPRYKIIEKRQSVAFWCNPISGHATLYWYQQILGQGPKLLIQFQNNGVVDDSQLPKDRFSAERLKGVDSTLKIQPAKLEDSAVYLCASSLARDRLLHTQYFGPGTRLTVL.

CDR3 sequence: CASSSTSRGQNYGYTF. The CDR3 bases are TGCGCCAGCAGTTCTACCTCCAGGGGGCAAAACTATGGCTACACCTTC. The rearrangement joins TRBV10-2 to TRBJ1-2, with 8 bases that match TRBD1. Germline V CDR1 and CDR2: WSHSY, SAAADI. Unmatched junction bases numbered 10, after V lost 5 bases and J lost 2 bases. This CDR3 spans 16 amino acids.

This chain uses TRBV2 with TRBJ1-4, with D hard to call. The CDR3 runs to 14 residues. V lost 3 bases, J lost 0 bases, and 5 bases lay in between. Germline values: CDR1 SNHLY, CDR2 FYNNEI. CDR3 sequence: CASSDEATNEKLFF. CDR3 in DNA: TGTGCCAGCAGTGACGAGGCAACTAATGAAAAACTGTTTTTT.

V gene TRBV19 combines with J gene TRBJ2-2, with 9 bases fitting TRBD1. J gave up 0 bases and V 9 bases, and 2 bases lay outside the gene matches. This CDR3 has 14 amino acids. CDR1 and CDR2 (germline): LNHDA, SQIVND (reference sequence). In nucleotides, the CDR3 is TGTGCCAGCGGGACAGGGACGAACACCGGGGAGCTGTTTTTT. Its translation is CASGTGTNTGELFF.

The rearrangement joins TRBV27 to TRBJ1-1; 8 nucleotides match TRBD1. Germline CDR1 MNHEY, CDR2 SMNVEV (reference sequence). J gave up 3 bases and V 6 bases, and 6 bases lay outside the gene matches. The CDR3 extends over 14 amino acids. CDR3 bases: TGTGCCAGCAGCCGGACAGGGCTGTACACTGAAGCTTTCTTT. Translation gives CASSRTGLYTEAFF.

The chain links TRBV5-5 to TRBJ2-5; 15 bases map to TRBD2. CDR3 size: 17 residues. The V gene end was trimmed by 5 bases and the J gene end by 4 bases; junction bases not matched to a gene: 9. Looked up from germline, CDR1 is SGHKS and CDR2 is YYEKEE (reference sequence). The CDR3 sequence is CASRRGTSGGSIETQYF. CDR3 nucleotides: TGTGCCAGCAGAAGAGGGACTAGCGGGGGGTCTATAGAGACCCAGTACTTC.

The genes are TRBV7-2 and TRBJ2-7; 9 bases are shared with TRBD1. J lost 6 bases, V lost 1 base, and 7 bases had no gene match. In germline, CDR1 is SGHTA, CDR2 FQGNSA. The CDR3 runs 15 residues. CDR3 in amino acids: CASSLVWGQGGEQYF. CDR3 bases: TGTGCCAGCAGCTTAGTGTGGGGACAGGGAGGCGAGCAGTACTTC.

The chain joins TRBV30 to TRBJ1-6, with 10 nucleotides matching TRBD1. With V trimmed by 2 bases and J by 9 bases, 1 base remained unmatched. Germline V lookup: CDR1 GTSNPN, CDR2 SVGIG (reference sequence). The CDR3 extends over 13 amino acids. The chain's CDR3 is CAWSRQGASPLHF. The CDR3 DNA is TGTGCCTGGAGTCGACAGGGGGCTTCACCCCTCCACTTT.

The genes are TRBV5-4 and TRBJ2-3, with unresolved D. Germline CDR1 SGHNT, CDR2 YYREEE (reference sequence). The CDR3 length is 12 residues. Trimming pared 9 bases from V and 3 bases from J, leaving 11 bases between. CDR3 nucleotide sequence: TGTGCCATCGGTCCCGAGACAGATACGCAGTATTTT. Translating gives CAIGPETDTQYF.

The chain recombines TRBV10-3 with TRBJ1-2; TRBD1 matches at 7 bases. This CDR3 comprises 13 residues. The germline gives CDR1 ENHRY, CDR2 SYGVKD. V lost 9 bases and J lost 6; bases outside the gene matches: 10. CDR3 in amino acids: CAIFSQGQHGYTF. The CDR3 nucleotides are TGTGCCATATTTTCACAGGGGCAACATGGCTACACCTTC.

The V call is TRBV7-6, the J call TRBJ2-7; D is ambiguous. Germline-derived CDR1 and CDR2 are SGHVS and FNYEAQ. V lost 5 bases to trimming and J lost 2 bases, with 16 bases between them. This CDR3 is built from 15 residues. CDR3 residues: CASSPGSTPTYEQYF. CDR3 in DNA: TGTGCCAGCAGCCCTGGCTCAACACCCACCTACGAGCAGTACTTC.

CDR3 DNA sequence: TGTGCCAGCAGTTTAACAGGGAAGCGTGAAAAACTGTTTTTT. Protein: CASSLTGKREKLFF. V is TRBV28 and J is TRBJ1-4; D is possibly TRBD1 (6 bases). V lost 2 bases to trimming and J lost 7 bases, with 11 bases between them. The CDR3 is made up of 14 amino acids. Germline CDR1 reads MDHEN; CDR2 reads SYDVKM.

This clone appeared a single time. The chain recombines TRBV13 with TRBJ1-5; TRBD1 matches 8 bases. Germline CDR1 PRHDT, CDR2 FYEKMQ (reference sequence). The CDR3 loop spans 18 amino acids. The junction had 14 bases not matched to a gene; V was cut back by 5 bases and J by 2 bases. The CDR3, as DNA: TGTGCCAGCAGCGCCGACGGTGTACAGGGGGTTCGCAATCAGCCCCAGCATTTT. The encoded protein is CASSADGVQGVRNQPQHF.

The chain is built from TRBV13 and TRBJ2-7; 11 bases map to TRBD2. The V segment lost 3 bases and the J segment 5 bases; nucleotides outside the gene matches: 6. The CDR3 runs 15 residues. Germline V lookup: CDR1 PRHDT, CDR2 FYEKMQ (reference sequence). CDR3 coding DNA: TGTGCCAGCAGCTTTGGAGGTAGCGGGAGGGACGAGCAGTACTTC. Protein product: CASSFGGSGRDEQYF.